This T cell receptor beta chain was identified during a study of blood T cell repertoires in COVID-19. Assay: immunoSEQ multiplex PCR; the TCRdb copy retains only in-frame clones and omits some. The table records about 190,000 clones, 89% of them present only once. Germline V CDR1 and CDR2: MNHEY, SVGAGI. The length of the CDR3 is 13 residues. V was clipped by 6 bases and J by 0 bases, with 6 bases between them. This clone was seen a handful of times. The sample taken for sequencing was peripheral blood. The TCR comes from a man in his forties with acute or convalescent COVID-19. The rearrangement uses TRBV6-5 and TRBJ2-1; D is undetermined. The CDR3 is CASRLSSYNEQFF. The CDR3, as DNA: TGTGCCAGCAGGCTGAGCTCCTACAATGAGCAGTTCTTC.